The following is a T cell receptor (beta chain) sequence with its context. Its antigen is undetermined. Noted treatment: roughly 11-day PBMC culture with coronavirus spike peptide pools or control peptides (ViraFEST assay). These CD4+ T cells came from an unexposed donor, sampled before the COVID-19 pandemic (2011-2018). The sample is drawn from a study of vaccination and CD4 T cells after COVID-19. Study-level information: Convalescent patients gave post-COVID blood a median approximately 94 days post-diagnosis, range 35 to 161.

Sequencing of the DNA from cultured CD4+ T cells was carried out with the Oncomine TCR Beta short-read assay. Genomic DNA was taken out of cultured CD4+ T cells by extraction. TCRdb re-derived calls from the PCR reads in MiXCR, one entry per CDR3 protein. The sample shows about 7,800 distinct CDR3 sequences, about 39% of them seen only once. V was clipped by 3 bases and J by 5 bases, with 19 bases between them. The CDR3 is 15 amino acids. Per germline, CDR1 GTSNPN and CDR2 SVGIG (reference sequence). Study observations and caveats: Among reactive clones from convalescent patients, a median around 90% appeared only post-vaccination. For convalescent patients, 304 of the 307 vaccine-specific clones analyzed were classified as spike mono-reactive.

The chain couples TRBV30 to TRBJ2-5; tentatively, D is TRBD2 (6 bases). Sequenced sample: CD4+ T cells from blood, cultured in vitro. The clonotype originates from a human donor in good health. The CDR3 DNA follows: TGTGCCTGGAGCCTCGCTGGGGGGTCTAGGGAGACCCAGTACTTC. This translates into CAWSLAGGSRETQYF.